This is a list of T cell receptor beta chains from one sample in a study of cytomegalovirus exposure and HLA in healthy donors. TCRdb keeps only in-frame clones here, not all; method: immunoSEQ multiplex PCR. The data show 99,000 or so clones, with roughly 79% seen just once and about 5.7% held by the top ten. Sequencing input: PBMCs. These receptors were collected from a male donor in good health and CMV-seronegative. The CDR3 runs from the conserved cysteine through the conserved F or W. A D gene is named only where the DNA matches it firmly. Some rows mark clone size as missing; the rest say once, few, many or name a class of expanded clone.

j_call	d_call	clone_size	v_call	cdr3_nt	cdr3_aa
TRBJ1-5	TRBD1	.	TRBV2	TGTGCCAGCAGTCGACAGGGAGGAGGTCAGCCCCAGCATTTT	CASSRQGGGQPQHF
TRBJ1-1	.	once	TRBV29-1	TGCAGCGTTACATACAGGAAGAACACTGAAGCTTTCTTT	CSVTYRKNTEAFF
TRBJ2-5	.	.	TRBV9	TGTGCCAGCAGCCCCCCAGGAGGGAGACAAGAGACCCAGTACTTC	CASSPPGGRQETQYF
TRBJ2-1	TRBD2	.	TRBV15	TGTGCCACCAGCAGGGGGGGGTTAAGCGGGAGCGATGAGCAGTTCTTC	CATSRGGLSGSDEQFF
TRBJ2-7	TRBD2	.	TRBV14	TGTGCCAGCAGCCGCCCTGGAGCGGGGGGTCTCTACGAGCAGTACTTC	CASSRPGAGGLYEQYF
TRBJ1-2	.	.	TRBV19	TGTGCCAGTAGCCTGGGAGGGGTTGGCTACACCTTC	CASSLGGVGYTF
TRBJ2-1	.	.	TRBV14	TGTGCCAGCGGGAGAGCGCCCCCCGAGCAGTTCTTC	CASGRAPPEQFF
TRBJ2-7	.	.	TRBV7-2	TGTGCCAGCAGCTTAGCACTAGCCTCCTACGAGCAGTACTTC	CASSLALASYEQYF
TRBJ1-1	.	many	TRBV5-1	TGCGCCAGCAGCTTGAGTCAGATGAACACTGAAGCTTTCTTT	CASSLSQMNTEAFF
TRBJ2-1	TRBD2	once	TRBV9	TGTGCCAGCAGCCGCACCCTCGCGACTAGCGGGAGCTACAATGAGCAGTTCTTC	CASSRTLATSGSYNEQFF
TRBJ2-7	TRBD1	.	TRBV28	TGTGCCAGCAGTTTATTACCCGGACAGGGGGCGGAGGAGCAGTACTTC	CASSLLPGQGAEEQYF
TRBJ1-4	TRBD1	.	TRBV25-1	TGTGCCAGCAGACAGGGGGCAACTAATGAAAAACTGTTTTTT	CASRQGATNEKLFF
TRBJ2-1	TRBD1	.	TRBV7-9	TGTGCCAGCAGCGCTTGGGACAGGGAAGATGAGCAGTTCTTC	CASSAWDREDEQFF
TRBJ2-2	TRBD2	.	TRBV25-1	TGTGCCAGCAGTGAATATACTAGCGGGGGAAGGGACACCGGGGAGCTGTTTTTT	CASSEYTSGGRDTGELFF
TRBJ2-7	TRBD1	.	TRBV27	TGTGCCAGCAGCGGCCGGGACAGGGGGCGCGAGCAGTACTTC	CASSGRDRGREQYF
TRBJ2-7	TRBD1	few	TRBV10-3	TGTGCCATCAGCGCACCCGGGACAGGGGTTTTCGAGCAGTACTTC	CAISAPGTGVFEQYF
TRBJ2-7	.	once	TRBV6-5	TGTGCCAGCAGTTACTCGACCCAGGGCTCCTACGAGCAGTACTTC	CASSYSTQGSYEQYF
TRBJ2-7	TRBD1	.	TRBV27	TGTGCCAGCAGTTTTGACAGGGGCGAGCAGTACTTC	CASSFDRGEQYF
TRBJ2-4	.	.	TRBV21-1	TGTGCCAGCAGCAAAGAGGAGTACGGAGTAGTCTCTGTCCTAGCCAAAAACATTCAGTACTTC	CASSKEEYGVVSVLAKNIQYF
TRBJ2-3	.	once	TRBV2	TGTGCCAGCAGTGAAGCGGGCACTAGCACAGATACGCAGTATTTT	CASSEAGTSTDTQYF
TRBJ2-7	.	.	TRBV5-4	TGTGCCAGCAGCGTTAACTACGAGCAGTACTTC	CASSVNYEQYF
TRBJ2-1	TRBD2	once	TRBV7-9	TGTGCCAGCACCGCGACTAGCGGGAGGGTTGAGCAGTTCTTC	CASTATSGRVEQFF
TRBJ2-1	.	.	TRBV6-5	TGTGCCAGCACCTCCGGGACTGGCGAGTTCTTC	CASTSGTGEFF
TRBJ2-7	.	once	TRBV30	TGTGCCCTAGCCGGAGAGGGCTACGAGCAGTACTTC	CALAGEGYEQYF
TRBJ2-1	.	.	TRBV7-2	TGTGCCACCAAACTAAGAGACCCTTACAATGAGCAGTTCTTC	CATKLRDPYNEQFF
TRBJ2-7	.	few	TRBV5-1	TGCGCCAGCAGTAGGGACGGGGACACCTACGAGCAGTACTTC	CASSRDGDTYEQYF